Listed below are T cell receptor beta chains from one sample, sequenced in a study of CD8 T cells in Susac syndrome. TCRdb used MiXCR to reprocess the immunoSEQ multiplex PCR reads, holding one entry per CDR3 protein. The sample carries roughly 200,000 distinct CDR3 sequences, over 90% recorded once. Sequencing was carried out using CD4+ T cells from PBMCs. All receptors come from a human donor with multiple sclerosis. CDR3s include the opening cysteine and the closing phenylalanine or tryptophan. The order of the fields is D gene, V gene, clone size, J gene, CDR3 protein, CDR3 DNA. The D gene is left open where the match is weak. Size values are once, few and many counts, or a class for expanded clones, and some rows have none.

>TRBD1|TRBV3-1|.|TRBJ1-2
CASSHGVSTGNGYTF
TGTGCCAGCAGCCACGGGGTCTCGACAGGGAACGGCTACACCTTC
>.|TRBV4-1|few|TRBJ2-3
CASSWGVTDTQYF
TGCGCCAGCAGCTGGGGAGTTACAGATACGCAGTATTTT
>.|TRBV30|.|TRBJ1-2
CASSPKGQGSTF
TGTGCCTCCTCACCCAAAGGGCAGGGGAGCACCTTC
>.|TRBV6-4|.|TRBJ1-2
CASSDRDTGGYTF
TGTGCCAGCAGTGACAGGGACACTGGCGGCTACACCTTC
>.|TRBV11-2|once|TRBJ2-1
CASSLELALEEQFF
TGTGCCAGCAGCTTAGAACTAGCCCTCGAGGAGCAGTTCTTC
>TRBD2|TRBV7-3|.|TRBJ2-7
CASSLQSGDSYEQYF
TGTGCCAGCAGCCTCCAGAGCGGGGACTCCTACGAGCAGTACTTC
>TRBD1|TRBV12-3/TRBV12-4|.|TRBJ2-3
CASSWDSGTDTQYF
TGTGCCAGCAGTTGGGACAGCGGCACAGATACGCAGTATTTT
>.|TRBV29-1|.|TRBJ2-7
CSESGESYEQYF
TGCAGCGAATCAGGGGAGTCCTACGAGCAGTACTTC
>.|TRBV7-2|.|TRBJ1-5
CASSRFSDRPNQPQHF
TGTGCCAGCAGCCGATTCTCCGACCGACCCAATCAGCCCCAGCATTTT
>.|TRBV7-2|few|TRBJ2-7
CASSTRANRGEQYF
TGTGCCAGCAGCACCCGGGCCAATCGAGGGGAGCAGTACTTC
>.|TRBV30|.|TRBJ1-5
CAWRGPGPNQPQHF
TGTGCCTGGAGGGGACCGGGCCCCAATCAGCCCCAGCATTTT
>.|TRBV6-5|.|TRBJ2-1
CASSSGNEQFF
TGTGCCAGCAGCTCAGGGAATGAGCAGTTCTTC
>.|TRBV30|.|TRBJ1-1
CAWSVFRTVMNTEAFF
TGTGCCTGGAGTGTTTTCCGGACAGTCATGAACACTGAAGCTTTCTTT
>TRBD2|TRBV7-2|.|TRBJ2-3
CASSFRTSQADTQYF
TGTGCCAGCAGCTTCAGGACTAGCCAGGCAGATACGCAGTATTTT
>TRBD1|TRBV7-2|.|TRBJ1-1
CASSAEPAGGTEAFF
TGTGCCAGCAGCGCCGAGCCCGCAGGGGGCACTGAAGCTTTCTTT
>TRBD1|TRBV5-1|.|TRBJ2-6
CASSSPGQDLGANVLTF
TGCGCCAGCAGTTCCCCGGGACAGGATCTCGGGGCCAACGTCCTGACTTTC
>TRBD2|TRBV20-1|.|TRBJ2-1
CSAWTSGGADNEQFF
TGCAGTGCGTGGACTAGCGGGGGGGCGGACAATGAGCAGTTCTTC
>.|TRBV20-1|.|TRBJ2-6
CSAREGSTGANVLTF
TGCAGTGCTAGAGAGGGTAGTACTGGGGCCAACGTCCTGACTTTC
>.|TRBV29-1|once|TRBJ1-1
CSVEESAGTEAFF
TGCAGCGTTGAAGAAAGCGCGGGGACTGAAGCTTTCTTT
>.|TRBV5-1|.|TRBJ1-1
CASSGTGWEGTEAFF
TGCGCCAGCAGCGGTACCGGTTGGGAAGGCACTGAAGCTTTCTTT
>.|TRBV2|.|TRBJ1-5
CASSELARRQPQHF
TGTGCCAGCAGTGAACTAGCCAGGAGACAGCCCCAGCATTTT
>.|TRBV6-5|.|TRBJ2-7
CASTQGYEQYF
TGTGCCAGCACACAGGGCTACGAGCAGTACTTC
>.|TRBV29-1|.|TRBJ2-7
CSPPNYEQYF
TGCAGCCCTCCCAACTACGAGCAGTACTTC
>.|TRBV5-1|.|TRBJ2-3
CASSLLGPSTDTQYF
TGCGCCAGCAGCTTGCTGGGACCGAGCACAGATACGCAGTATTTT
>.|TRBV3-1|.|TRBJ1-4
CASSQVTGLKEKLFF
TGTGCCAGCAGCCAGGTTACAGGGTTAAAGGAAAAACTGTTTTTT
>.|TRBV12-3/TRBV12-4|.|TRBJ2-2
CASSLWVGGELFF
TGTGCCAGCAGTTTATGGGTCGGCGGGGAGCTGTTTTTT
>.|TRBV20-1|.|TRBJ2-1
CSAREVPEQFF
TGCAGTGCTAGAGAGGTCCCTGAGCAGTTCTTC
>TRBD2|TRBV29-1|.|TRBJ2-3
CSTRAELAAHTQYF
TGCAGCACCCGCGCCGAACTAGCGGCTCATACGCAGTATTTT
>.|TRBV7-2|.|TRBJ2-3
CASSFGPPGNRGTDTQYF
TGTGCCAGCAGCTTTGGGCCCCCCGGGAATCGGGGCACAGATACGCAGTATTTT
>.|TRBV5-6|.|TRBJ2-1
CASSLAKAGARFF
TGTGCCAGCAGCTTGGCCAAGGCGGGGGCGCGGTTCTTC
>.|TRBV5-1|.|TRBJ2-1
CASRRRQGGNEQFF
TGCGCCAGCCGGCGACGCCAGGGGGGGAATGAGCAGTTCTTC
>.|TRBV18|.|TRBJ1-5
CASSPGRQWPQHF
TGTGCCAGCTCACCGGGGCGGCAATGGCCCCAGCATTTT
>TRBD1|TRBV29-1|.|TRBJ1-1
CSVSPGGMNTEAFF
TGCAGCGTGAGCCCAGGGGGCATGAACACTGAAGCTTTCTTT
>TRBD1|TRBV5-6|.|TRBJ1-2
CASSPWDRSYTF
TGTGCCAGCAGCCCCTGGGACAGGTCCTACACCTTC
>.|TRBV9|once|TRBJ2-3
CASSVEGVSTDTQYF
TGTGCCAGCAGCGTAGAGGGGGTTAGCACAGATACGCAGTATTTT
>TRBD1|TRBV29-1|.|TRBJ2-3
CSEGAGPKQYF
TGCAGCGAGGGGGCCGGACCAAAGCAGTATTTT
>.|TRBV25-1|.|TRBJ2-5
CASSEYGGFTETQYF
TGTGCCAGCAGTGAATATGGGGGCTTTACCGAGACCCAGTACTTC
>.|TRBV28|.|TRBJ2-1
CASSLTGGTYNEQFF
TGTGCCAGCAGTTTGACAGGTGGGACCTACAATGAGCAGTTCTTC
>.|TRBV29-1|.|TRBJ1-5
CSVDQGFNQPQHF
TGCAGCGTTGATCAGGGCTTCAATCAGCCCCAGCATTTT
>.|TRBV20-1|.|TRBJ2-3
CSESSDPTDTQYF
TGCAGTGAATCGTCGGACCCCACAGATACGCAGTATTTT
>.|TRBV20-1|.|TRBJ1-2
CSAREPYGYTF
TGCAGTGCTAGAGAACCCTATGGCTACACCTTC
>.|TRBV12-3/TRBV12-4|.|TRBJ1-1
CASSWPVNTEAFF
TGTGCCAGCAGTTGGCCTGTGAACACTGAAGCTTTCTTT
>.|TRBV3-1|.|TRBJ2-2
CASPFDPQGTGELFF
TGTGCCAGCCCCTTTGACCCTCAAGGGACCGGGGAGCTGTTTTTT
>.|TRBV30|.|TRBJ1-2
CAWSGGLVYGYTF
TGTGCCTGGAGCGGCGGGCTAGTCTATGGCTACACCTTC
>.|TRBV30|.|TRBJ2-1
CAWSRRLDNEQFF
TGTGCCTGGAGTCGTCGGTTAGACAATGAGCAGTTCTTC
>TRBD1|TRBV6-5|.|TRBJ1-1
CASRNTGGTEAFF
TGTGCCAGCAGAAATACAGGGGGCACTGAAGCTTTCTTT
>.|TRBV15|.|TRBJ2-3
CATSRDIAEGTDTQYF
TGTGCCACCAGCAGAGATATAGCGGAGGGCACAGATACGCAGTATTTT
>TRBD2|TRBV5-4|.|TRBJ2-1
CASSFGLAVTNEQFF
TGTGCCAGCAGCTTCGGACTAGCGGTGACCAATGAGCAGTTCTTC
>.|TRBV29-1|.|TRBJ2-1
CSVERSRGRTGNEQFF
TGCAGCGTTGAAAGGAGCCGGGGAAGAACCGGGAATGAGCAGTTCTTC
>.|TRBV12-3/TRBV12-4|once|TRBJ2-7
CASSLTGFSYEQYF
TGTGCCAGCAGTTTAACAGGTTTTTCCTACGAGCAGTACTTC
>TRBD2|TRBV20-1|once|TRBJ2-1
CSALMTSGGAAYNEQFF
TGCAGTGCTCTGATGACTAGCGGGGGGGCCGCCTACAATGAGCAGTTCTTC
>.|TRBV3-1|once|TRBJ2-5
CASSQDQGLETQYF
TGTGCCAGCAGCCAAGATCAGGGTCTGGAGACCCAGTACTTC
>.|TRBV30|.|TRBJ1-1
CAWSVTGRRKNTEAFF
TGTGCCTGGAGTGTTACAGGGCGAAGGAAGAACACTGAAGCTTTCTTT
>.|TRBV14|.|TRBJ2-1
CASSSKLRGGIHEQFF
TGTGCCAGCAGCTCTAAGCTGAGGGGCGGAATCCATGAGCAGTTCTTC
>TRBD2|TRBV20-1|.|TRBJ2-1
CSARNAGDVGSYNEQFF
TGCAGTGCTAGGAATGCGGGGGATGTTGGGTCCTACAATGAGCAGTTCTTC